This entry lists 17 T cell receptor beta chains sequenced from one sample in a study of PD-1 blockade in classical Hodgkin lymphoma (dated by TCRdb to the early 2020s). The library relied on the immunoSEQ multiplex PCR assay. Drawn from immuneACCESS, this table holds only the in-frame rearrangements with V and J called that TCRdb kept. Clones are partly lost; checked studies trace under half to an unresolved V gene and leave the rest unexplained. In all, the sample holds about 41,000 clones, and roughly 70% of those were seen once. About a fifth of the sample goes to the ten largest clones. Sample time point, as interpreted from the label and publication: cycle 1 day 1 (C1D1), immediately before nivolumab initiation. Every trial patient had relapsed after autologous stem cell transplantation, and cohorts A, B and C differed in prior brentuximab vedotin exposure. This material consisted of peripheral blood mononuclear cells (PBMCs), taken at baseline. Every receptor here comes from a human donor with classical Hodgkin lymphoma.

The chain links TRBV9 to TRBJ2-7, with 12 bases aligning to TRBD2. This CDR3 region has 15 residues. V was clipped by 0 bases and J by 5 bases; unmatched bases: 3. Germline values: CDR1 SGDLS, CDR2 YYNGEE. CDR3 sequence: CASSVGTSGTHEQYF. The CDR3 coding sequence is TGTGCCAGCAGCGTAGGGACTAGCGGGACCCACGAGCAGTACTTC.

The chain combines TRBV6-6 with TRBJ1-1; D perhaps matches TRBD1 (5 bases). Trimming took 6 bases from V and 7 from J, leaving 12 bases between them. CDR1 and CDR2 (germline): MNHNY, SVGAGI (reference sequence). The CDR3 covers 12 residues. CDR3 in amino acids: CASRGPEDEAFF. For the CDR3, the DNA is TGTGCCAGCAGGGGGCCAGAGGATGAAGCTTTCTTT.

The chain uses TRBV19 and TRBJ1-5, with D unresolved. The length of the CDR3 is 15 residues. V lost 7 bases and J 0 bases, leaving 13 bases between the germline ends. Germline CDR1 LNHDA, CDR2 SQIVND (reference sequence). The CDR3 nucleotides read TGTGCCAGTAAGGCGTTTGGCGGTAGCAATCAGCCCCAGCATTTT. This codes for CASKAFGGSNQPQHF.

The V and J genes are TRBV27 and TRBJ2-6; a possible D gene is TRBD2 (5 bases). Trimming removed 5 bases from V and 4 bases from J, with 12 bases in between. The CDR3 contains 15 residues. Germline loops: CDR1 MNHEY, CDR2 SMNVEV (reference sequence). The CDR3 reads CASSPTAAGANVLTF. In DNA, the CDR3 is TGTGCCAGCAGTCCCACAGCGGCCGGGGCCAACGTCCTGACTTTC.

The sample holds one count of this clone. The chain links TRBV30 to TRBJ1-3, with TRBD1 as a possible D gene (6 bases). The CDR3 runs 15 residues. Trimming cost V 0 bases and J 3 bases, with 12 bases left between them. Germline assignment: CDR1 GTSNPN and CDR2 SVGIG (reference sequence). The CDR3: CAWSVPRGDGNTIYF. As DNA, the CDR3 is TGTGCCTGGAGTGTGCCCAGGGGAGATGGAAACACCATATATTTT.

The chain uses TRBV30 and TRBJ2-1, with TRBD2 matching over 9 bases. Germline CDR1 is GTSNPN and CDR2 is SVGIG (reference sequence). With V trimmed by 5 bases and J by 6 bases, 8 bases remained unmatched. The CDR3 is 14 amino acids. The CDR3 DNA is TGTGCCTGGTCGCTAGCGGGAAGCCTCAATGAGCAGTTCTTC. It yields the protein CAWSLAGSLNEQFF.

V usage is TRBV4-2 and J usage is TRBJ1-2; 10 nucleotides match TRBD1. CDR1 and CDR2 (germline): LGHNA, YNFKEQ. This CDR3 is built from 16 residues. Trimming took 4 bases from V and 4 from J; bases not matched to a gene: 9. The CDR3 region is CASSPTTGGAGYGYTF. Written as DNA, the CDR3 is TGTGCCAGCAGCCCAACGACAGGGGGCGCTGGCTATGGCTACACCTTC.

The genes are TRBV14 and TRBJ2-5; D gene uncertain. V was clipped by 0 bases and J by 4 bases, with 9 bases between them. CDR1 and CDR2 from the germline V gene are SGHDN and FVKESK. The CDR3 has 14 residues. This CDR3 reads CASSQDTARETQYF. DNA of the CDR3: TGTGCCAGCAGCCAAGATACTGCCAGAGAGACCCAGTACTTC.

The chain carries TRBV30 and TRBJ2-5; D not certain. Germline CDR1 and CDR2: GTSNPN and SVGIG (reference sequence). This CDR3 comprises 13 residues. Deletions cut 1 base from V and 7 bases from J, with 13 bases between. CDR3 DNA sequence: TGTGCCTGGAGTGGTTCCGATACAAGGACCCAGTACTTC. Residues: CAWSGSDTRTQYF.

V gene TRBV5-1 combines with J gene TRBJ1-6; a possible D gene is TRBD1 (5 bases). Germline loops: CDR1 SGHRS, CDR2 YFSETQ. V was pared by 0 bases and J by 10 bases, with 8 bases between. CDR3 length: 13 residues. CDR3 sequence (DNA): TGCGCCAGCAGCTTGGATGGGGACTCACCCCTCCACTTT. Translated, it gives CASSLDGDSPLHF.

The chain uses TRBV27 and TRBJ1-6; 9 bases line up with TRBD1. The germline V gene has CDR1 MNHEY and CDR2 SMNVEV (reference sequence). The length of the CDR3 is 17 residues. V trimming: 2 bases; J trimming: 6 bases; junction bases outside the gene matches: 8. CDR3 DNA sequence: TGTGCCAGCAGTTTAGGGACAGGGCCGTTTGGTAATTCACCCCTCCACTTT. Protein: CASSLGTGPFGNSPLHF.

This chain links TRBV7-2 with TRBJ1-1, with D maybe TRBD1 (6 bases). There are 12 residues in the CDR3. Germline assignment: CDR1 SGHTA and CDR2 FQGNSA. Between the trimmed V and J ends, which lost 0 bases and 8 bases, there was a span of 7 bases. The CDR3 loop is CASSLAGTEAFF. The CDR3 DNA sequence: TGTGCCAGCAGCTTAGCCGGGACAGAAGCTTTCTTT. Looking up the rest from reference TRBV7-2 and TRBJ1-1 gives the full variable domain: GAGVSQSPSNKVTEKGKDVELRCDPISGHTALYWYRQSLGQGLEFLIYFQGNSAPDKSGLPSDRFSAERTGGSVSTLTIQRTQQEDSAVYLCASSLAGTEAFFGQGTRLTVV.

The chain recombines TRBV6-5 with TRBJ2-3; D might be TRBD1 (7 bases). V shed 5 bases and J shed 0 bases, with 12 bases lying between them. The CDR3 spans 15 residues. CDR1 is MNHEY, CDR2 SVGAGI, per germline. Here the CDR3 DNA reads TGTGCCAGCAGTGCGGGGACAGTCAGCACAGATACGCAGTATTTT. It is translated as CASSAGTVSTDTQYF.

The chain links TRBV2 to TRBJ1-1, with D perhaps matching TRBD1 (5 bases). Trimming removed 7 bases from V and 6 bases from J, with 18 bases in between. The CDR3 totals 14 residues. Per germline, CDR1 SNHLY and CDR2 FYNNEI. CDR3 DNA sequence: TGTGCCAGCAAGCTCAGGGCGGGGACCGCTGAAGCTTTCTTT. It is translated as CASKLRAGTAEAFF.

CDR3 region: CASSLAPAGEGRTEAFF. The DNA for the CDR3 is TGCGCCAGCAGCTTGGCCCCGGCAGGGGAGGGGAGGACTGAAGCTTTCTTT. The chain recombines TRBV5-1 with TRBJ1-1; D perhaps matches TRBD1 (6 bases). This CDR3 has 17 amino acids. Germline V CDR1 and CDR2: SGHRS, YFSETQ. V lost 0 bases and J 5 bases, leaving 20 bases between the germline ends.

The chain employs TRBV6-5 and TRBJ1-1; D is undetermined. V was clipped by 0 bases and J by 0 bases, with 11 bases between them. Germline assignment: CDR1 MNHEY and CDR2 SVGAGI. This CDR3 comprises 16 residues. CDR3 region: CASSYSGGWVNTEAFF. CDR3 DNA: TGTGCCAGCAGTTACTCGGGAGGTTGGGTGAACACTGAAGCTTTCTTT.

The genes are TRBV6-6 and TRBJ1-6, with 7 bases identical to TRBD1. This CDR3 has 15 residues. The V gene's germline CDR1 is MNHNY and CDR2 SVGAGI (reference sequence). Unmatched junction bases numbered 10, after V lost 6 bases and J lost 8 bases. The CDR3 loop is CASSYRQGFDSPLHF. The DNA for the CDR3 is TGTGCCAGCAGCTACAGACAGGGTTTTGATTCACCCCTCCACTTT.